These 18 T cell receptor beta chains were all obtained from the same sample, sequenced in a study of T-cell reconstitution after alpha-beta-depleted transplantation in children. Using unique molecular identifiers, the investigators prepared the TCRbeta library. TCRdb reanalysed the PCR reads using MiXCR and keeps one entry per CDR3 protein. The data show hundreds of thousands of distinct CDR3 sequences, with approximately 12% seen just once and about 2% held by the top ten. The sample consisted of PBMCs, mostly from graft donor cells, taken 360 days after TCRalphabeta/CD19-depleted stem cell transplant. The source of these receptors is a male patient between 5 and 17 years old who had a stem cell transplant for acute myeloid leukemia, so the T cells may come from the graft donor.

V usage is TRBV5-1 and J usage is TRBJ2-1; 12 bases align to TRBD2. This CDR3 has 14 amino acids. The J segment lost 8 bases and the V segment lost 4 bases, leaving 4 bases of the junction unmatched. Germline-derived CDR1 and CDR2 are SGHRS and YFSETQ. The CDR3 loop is CASSAGLAGYEQFF. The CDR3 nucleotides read TGCGCCAGCAGCGCCGGACTAGCGGGGTATGAGCAGTTCTTC. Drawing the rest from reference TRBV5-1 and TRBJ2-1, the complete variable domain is KAGVTQTPRYLIKTRGQQVTLSCSPISGHRSVSWYQQTPGQGLQFLFEYFSETQRNKGNFPGRFSGRQFSNSRSEMNVSTLELGDSALYLCASSAGLAGYEQFFGPGTRLTVL.

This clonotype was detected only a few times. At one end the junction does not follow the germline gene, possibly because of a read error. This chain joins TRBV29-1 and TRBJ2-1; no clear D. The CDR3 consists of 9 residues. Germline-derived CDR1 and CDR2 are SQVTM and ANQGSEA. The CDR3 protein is CSVQDEQFF. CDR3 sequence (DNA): TGCAGCGTTCAAGATGAGCAGTTCTTC.

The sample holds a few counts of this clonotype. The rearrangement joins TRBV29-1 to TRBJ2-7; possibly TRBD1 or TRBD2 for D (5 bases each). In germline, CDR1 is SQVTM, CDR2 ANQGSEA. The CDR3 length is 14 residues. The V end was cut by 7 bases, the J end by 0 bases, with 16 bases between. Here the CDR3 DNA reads TGCAGCGCCCCGGGGCAGGGTATCTCCTACGAGCAGTACTTC. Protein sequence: CSAPGQGISYEQYF.

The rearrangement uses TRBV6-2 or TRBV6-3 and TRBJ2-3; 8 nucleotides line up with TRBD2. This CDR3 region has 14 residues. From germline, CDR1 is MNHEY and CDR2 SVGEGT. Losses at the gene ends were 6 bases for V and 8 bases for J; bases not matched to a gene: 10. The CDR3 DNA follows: TGTGCCAGCAGCGGACTAGCTGGATCGGGTACGCAGTATTTT. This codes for CASSGLAGSGTQYF.

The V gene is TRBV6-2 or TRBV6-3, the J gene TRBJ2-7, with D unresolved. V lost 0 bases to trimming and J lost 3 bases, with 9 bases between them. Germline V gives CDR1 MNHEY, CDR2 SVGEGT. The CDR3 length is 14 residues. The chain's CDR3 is CASSYSTGNYEQYV. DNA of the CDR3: TGTGCCAGCAGTTACTCTACCGGAAACTACGAGCAGTACGTC.

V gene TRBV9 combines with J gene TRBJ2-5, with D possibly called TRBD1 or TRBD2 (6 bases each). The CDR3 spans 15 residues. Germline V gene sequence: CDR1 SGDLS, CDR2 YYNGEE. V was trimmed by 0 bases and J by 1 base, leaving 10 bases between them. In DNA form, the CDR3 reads TGTGCCAGCAGCGTAGGGGGGGCCCTCCAAGAGACCCAGTACTTC. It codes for CASSVGGALQETQYF.

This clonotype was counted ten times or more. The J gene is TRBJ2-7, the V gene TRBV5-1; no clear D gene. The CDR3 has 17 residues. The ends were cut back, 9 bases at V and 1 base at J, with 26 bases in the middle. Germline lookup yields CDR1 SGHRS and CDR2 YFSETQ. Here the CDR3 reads CATPNTPCGERSYEQYF. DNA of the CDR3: TGCGCCACCCCCAACACTCCTTGTGGGGAAAGATCCTACGAGCAGTACTTC.

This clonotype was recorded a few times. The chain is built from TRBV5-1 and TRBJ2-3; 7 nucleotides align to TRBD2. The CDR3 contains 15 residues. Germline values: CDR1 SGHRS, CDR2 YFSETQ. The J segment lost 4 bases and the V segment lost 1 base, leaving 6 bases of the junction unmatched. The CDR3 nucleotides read TGCGCCAGCAGCTTGCCTGCGGGAGCCCCAGATACGCAGTATTTT. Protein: CASSLPAGAPDTQYF.

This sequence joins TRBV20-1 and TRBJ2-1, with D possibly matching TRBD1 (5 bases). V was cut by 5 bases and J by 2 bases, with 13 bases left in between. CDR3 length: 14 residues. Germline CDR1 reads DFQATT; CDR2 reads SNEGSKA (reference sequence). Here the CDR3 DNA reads TGCAGTGCTGTTCATTGGGGCGCCTACAATGAGCAGTTCTTC. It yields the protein CSAVHWGAYNEQFF.

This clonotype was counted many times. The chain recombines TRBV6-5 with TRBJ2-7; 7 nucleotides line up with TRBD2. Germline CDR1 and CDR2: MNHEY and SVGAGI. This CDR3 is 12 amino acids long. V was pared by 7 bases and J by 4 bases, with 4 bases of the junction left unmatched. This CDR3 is CASISSGYEQYF. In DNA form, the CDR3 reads TGTGCCAGCATTAGTAGCGGGTACGAGCAGTACTTC.

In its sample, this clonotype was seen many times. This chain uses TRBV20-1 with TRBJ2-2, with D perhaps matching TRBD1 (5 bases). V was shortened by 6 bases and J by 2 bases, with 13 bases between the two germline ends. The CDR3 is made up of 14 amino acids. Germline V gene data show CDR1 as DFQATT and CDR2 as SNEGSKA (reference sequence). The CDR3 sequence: CSARRDSNTGELFF. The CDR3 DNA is TGCAGTGCACGGCGCGACAGTAACACCGGGGAGCTGTTTTTT.

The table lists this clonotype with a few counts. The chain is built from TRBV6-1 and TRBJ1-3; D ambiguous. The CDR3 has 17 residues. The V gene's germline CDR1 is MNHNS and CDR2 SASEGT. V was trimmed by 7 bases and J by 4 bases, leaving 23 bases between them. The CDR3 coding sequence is TGTGCCAGCAACCCAGAAAGGGTATACGGGTACGGAAACACCATATATTTT. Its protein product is CASNPERVYGYGNTIYF.

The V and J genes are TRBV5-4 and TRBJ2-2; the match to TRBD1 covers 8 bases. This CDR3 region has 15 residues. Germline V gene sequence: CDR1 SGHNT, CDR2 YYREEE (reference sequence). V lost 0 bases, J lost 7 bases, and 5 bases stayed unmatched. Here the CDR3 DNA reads TGTGCCAGCAGCTTGGGGGCAGGGGGCGGCGGGGAGCTGTTTTTT. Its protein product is CASSLGAGGGGELFF.

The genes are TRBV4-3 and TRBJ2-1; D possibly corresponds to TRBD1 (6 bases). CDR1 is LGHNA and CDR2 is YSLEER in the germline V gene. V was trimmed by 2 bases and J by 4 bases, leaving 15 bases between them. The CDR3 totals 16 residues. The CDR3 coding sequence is TGCGCCAGCAGCCAACCGGGACATCGAGGGTACAATGAGCAGTTCTTC. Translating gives CASSQPGHRGYNEQFF.

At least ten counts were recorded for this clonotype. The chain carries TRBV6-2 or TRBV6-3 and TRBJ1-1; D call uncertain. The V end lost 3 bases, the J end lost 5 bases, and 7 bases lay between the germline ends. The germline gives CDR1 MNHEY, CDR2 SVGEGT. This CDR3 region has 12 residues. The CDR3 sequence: CASSYVGTEAFF. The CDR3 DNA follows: TGTGCCAGCAGTTATGTGGGGACTGAAGCTTTCTTT.

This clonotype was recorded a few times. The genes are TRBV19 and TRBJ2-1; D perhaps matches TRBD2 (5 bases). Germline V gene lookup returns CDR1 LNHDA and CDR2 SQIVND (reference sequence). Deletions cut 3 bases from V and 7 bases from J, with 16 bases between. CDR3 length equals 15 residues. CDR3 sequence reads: CASSIGAAPQNEQFF. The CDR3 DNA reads TGTGCCAGTAGTATCGGAGCGGCGCCCCAGAATGAGCAGTTCTTC. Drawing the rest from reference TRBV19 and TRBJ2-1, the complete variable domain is DGGITQSPKYLFRKEGQNVTLSCEQNLNHDAMYWYRQDPGQGLRLIYYSQIVNDFQKGDIAEGYSVSREKKESFPLTVTSAQKNPTAFYLCASSIGAAPQNEQFFGPGTRLTVL.

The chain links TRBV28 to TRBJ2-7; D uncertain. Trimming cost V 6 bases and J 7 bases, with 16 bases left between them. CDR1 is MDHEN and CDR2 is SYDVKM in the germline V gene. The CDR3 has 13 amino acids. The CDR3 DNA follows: TGTGCCAGCAGGATAGCAGCCCTGAGGGAGCAGTACTTC. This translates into CASRIAALREQYF. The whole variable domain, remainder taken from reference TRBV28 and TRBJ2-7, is DVKVTQSSRYLVKRTGEKVFLECVQDMDHENMFWYRQDPGLGLRLIYFSYDVKMKEKGDIPEGYSVSREKKERFSLILESASTNQTSMYLCASRIAALREQYFGPGTRLTVT.

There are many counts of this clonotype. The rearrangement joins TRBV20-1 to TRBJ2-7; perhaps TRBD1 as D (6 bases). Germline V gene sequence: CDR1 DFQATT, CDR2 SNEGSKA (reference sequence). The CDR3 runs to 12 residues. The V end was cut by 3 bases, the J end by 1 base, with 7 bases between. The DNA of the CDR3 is TGCAGTGCTAGGGACAGATCCTACGAGCAGTACTTC. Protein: CSARDRSYEQYF.